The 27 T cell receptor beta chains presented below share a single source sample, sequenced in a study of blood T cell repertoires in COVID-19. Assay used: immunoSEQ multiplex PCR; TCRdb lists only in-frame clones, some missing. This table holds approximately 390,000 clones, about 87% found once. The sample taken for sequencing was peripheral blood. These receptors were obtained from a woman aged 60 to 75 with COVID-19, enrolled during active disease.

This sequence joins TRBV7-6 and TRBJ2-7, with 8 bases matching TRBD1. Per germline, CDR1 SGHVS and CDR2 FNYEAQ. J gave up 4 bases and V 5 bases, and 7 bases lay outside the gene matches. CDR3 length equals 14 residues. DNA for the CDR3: TGTGCCAGCAGCCCGACAGGGGCCATTTACGAGCAGTACTTC. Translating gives CASSPTGAIYEQYF. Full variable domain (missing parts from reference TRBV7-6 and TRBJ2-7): GAGVSQSPRYKVTKRGQDVALRCDPISGHVSLYWYRQALGQGPEFLTYFNYEAQQDKSGLPNDRFSAERPEGSISTLTIQRTEQRDSAMYRCASSPTGAIYEQYFGPGTRLTVT.

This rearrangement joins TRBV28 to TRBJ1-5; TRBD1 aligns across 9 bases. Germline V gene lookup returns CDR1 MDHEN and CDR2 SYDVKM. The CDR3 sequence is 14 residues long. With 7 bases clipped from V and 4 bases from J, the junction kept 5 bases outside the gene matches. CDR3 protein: CASIPDRGNQPQHF. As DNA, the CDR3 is TGTGCCAGCATCCCGGACAGGGGTAATCAGCCCCAGCATTTT. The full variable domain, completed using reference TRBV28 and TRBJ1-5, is DVKVTQSSRYLVKRTGEKVFLECVQDMDHENMFWYRQDPGLGLRLIYFSYDVKMKEKGDIPEGYSVSREKKERFSLILESASTNQTSMYLCASIPDRGNQPQHFGDGTRLSIL.

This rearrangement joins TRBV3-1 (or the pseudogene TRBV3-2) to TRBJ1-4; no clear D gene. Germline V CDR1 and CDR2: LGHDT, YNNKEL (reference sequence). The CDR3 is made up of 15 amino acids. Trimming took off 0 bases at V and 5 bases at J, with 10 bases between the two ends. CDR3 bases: TGTGCCAGCAGCCAAGATCGGGTACCGAATGAAAAACTGTTTTTT. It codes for CASSQDRVPNEKLFF.

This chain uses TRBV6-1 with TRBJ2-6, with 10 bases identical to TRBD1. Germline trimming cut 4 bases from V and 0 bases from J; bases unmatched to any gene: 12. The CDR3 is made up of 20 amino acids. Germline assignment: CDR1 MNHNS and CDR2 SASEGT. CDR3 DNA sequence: TGTGCCAGCAGTGCTAACCCTCGGACAGGGGGGAGCTCTGGGGCCAACGTCCTGACTTTC. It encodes CASSANPRTGGSSGANVLTF.

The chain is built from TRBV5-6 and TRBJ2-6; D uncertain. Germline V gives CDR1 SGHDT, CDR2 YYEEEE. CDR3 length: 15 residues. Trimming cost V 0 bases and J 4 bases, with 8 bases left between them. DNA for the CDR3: TGTGCCAGCAGCTTGGGAGGTCCCGGGGCCAACGTCCTGACTTTC. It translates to CASSLGGPGANVLTF.

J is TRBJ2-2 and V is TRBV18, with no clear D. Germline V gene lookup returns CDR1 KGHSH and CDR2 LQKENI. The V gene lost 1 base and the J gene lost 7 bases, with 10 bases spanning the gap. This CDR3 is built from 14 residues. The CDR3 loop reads CASSPQHPFGELFF. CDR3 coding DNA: TGTGCCAGCTCACCACAGCACCCATTCGGGGAGCTGTTTTTT. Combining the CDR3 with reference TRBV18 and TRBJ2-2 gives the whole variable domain NAGVMQNPRHLVRRRGQEARLRCSPMKGHSHVYWYRQLPEEGLKFMVYLQKENIIDESGMPKERFSAEFPKEGPSILRIQQVVRGDSAAYFCASSPQHPFGELFFGEGSRLTVL.

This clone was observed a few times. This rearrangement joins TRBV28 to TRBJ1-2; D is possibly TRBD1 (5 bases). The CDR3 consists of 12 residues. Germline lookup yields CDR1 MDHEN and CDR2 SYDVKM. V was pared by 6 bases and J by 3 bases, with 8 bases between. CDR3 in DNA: TGTGCCAGCAGAACGGGGGACTATGGCTACACCTTC. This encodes CASRTGDYGYTF.

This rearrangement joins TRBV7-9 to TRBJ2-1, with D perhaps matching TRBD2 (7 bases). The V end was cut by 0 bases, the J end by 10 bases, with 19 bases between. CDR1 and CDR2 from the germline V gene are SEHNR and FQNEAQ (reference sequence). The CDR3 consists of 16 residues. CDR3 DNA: TGTGCCAGCAGCTTAGCGATGGGGGGGCCTAAGGCCGAGCAGTTCTTC. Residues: CASSLAMGGPKAEQFF.

CDR3 loop: CASSSPGPSVPYGYTF. The DNA of the CDR3 is TGTGCCAGCAGCTCGCCGGGTCCCTCGGTGCCCTATGGCTACACCTTC. This rearrangement joins TRBV7-9 to TRBJ1-2; D not certain. V lost 4 bases to trimming and J lost 4 bases, with 19 bases between them. The germline V gene encodes CDR1 SEHNR and CDR2 FQNEAQ (reference sequence). The CDR3 is made up of 16 amino acids.

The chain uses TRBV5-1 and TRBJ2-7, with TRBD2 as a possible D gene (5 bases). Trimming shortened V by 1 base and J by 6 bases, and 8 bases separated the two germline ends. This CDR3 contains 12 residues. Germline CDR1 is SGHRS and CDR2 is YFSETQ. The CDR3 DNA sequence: TGCGCCAGCAGCTTGAATCGGGGCGAGCAGTACTTC. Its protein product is CASSLNRGEQYF.

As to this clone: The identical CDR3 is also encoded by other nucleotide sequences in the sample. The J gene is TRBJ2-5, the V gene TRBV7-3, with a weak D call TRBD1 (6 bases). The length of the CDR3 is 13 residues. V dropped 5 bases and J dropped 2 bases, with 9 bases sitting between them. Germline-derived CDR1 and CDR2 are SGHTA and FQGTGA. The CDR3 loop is CASSRGQQETQYF. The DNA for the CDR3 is TGTGCCAGCAGCCGCGGACAGCAAGAGACCCAGTACTTC.

This chain's CDR3 is CASSSRGRTGYTF. DNA of the CDR3: TGTGCCAGTAGTTCCAGGGGGCGAACTGGCTACACCTTC. V usage is TRBV19 and J usage is TRBJ1-2, with TRBD1 matching 8 bases. V dropped 5 bases and J dropped 7; count of bases not matched to a gene: 6. CDR1 and CDR2 from the germline V gene are LNHDA and SQIVND (reference sequence). The CDR3 is 13 residues long.

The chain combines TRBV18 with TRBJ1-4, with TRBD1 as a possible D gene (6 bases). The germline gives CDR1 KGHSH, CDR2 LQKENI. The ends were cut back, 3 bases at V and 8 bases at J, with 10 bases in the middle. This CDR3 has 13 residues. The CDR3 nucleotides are TGTGCCAGCTCACCCCAGGGGAGCGAAAAACTGTTTTTT. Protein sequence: CASSPQGSEKLFF.

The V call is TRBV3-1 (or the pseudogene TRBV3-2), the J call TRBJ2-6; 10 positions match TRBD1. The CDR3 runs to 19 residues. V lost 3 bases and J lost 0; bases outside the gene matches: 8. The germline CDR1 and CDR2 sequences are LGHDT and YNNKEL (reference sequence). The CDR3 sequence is CASSQEDRGRYSGANVLTF. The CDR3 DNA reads TGTGCCAGCAGCCAGGAGGACAGGGGGAGATACTCTGGGGCCAACGTCCTGACTTTC.

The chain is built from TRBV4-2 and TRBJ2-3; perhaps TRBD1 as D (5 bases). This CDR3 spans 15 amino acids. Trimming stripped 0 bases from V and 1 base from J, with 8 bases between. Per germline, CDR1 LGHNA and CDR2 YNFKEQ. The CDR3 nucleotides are TGTGCCAGCAGCCAAGATTCCAGGGGCACAGATACGCAGTATTTT. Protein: CASSQDSRGTDTQYF.

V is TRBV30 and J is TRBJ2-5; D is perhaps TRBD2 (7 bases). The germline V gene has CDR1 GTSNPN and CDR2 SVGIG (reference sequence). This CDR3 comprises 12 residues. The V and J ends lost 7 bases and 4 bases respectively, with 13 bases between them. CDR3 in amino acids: CASKGGGETQYF. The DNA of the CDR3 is TGTGCCTCAAAGGGGGGGGGAGAGACCCAGTACTTC.

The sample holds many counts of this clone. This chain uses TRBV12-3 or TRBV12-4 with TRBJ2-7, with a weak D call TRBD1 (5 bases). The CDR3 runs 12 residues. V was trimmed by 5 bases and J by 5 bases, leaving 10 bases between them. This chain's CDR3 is CASSGQGHEQYF. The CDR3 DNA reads TGTGCCAGCAGTGGTCAGGGCCACGAGCAGTACTTC.

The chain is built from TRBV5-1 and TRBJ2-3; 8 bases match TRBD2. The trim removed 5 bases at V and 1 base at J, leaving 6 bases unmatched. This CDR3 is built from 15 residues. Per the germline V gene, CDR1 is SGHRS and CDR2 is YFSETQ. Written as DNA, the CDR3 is TGCGCCAGCAGTCACGGGGGGGCCGGCACAGATACGCAGTATTTT. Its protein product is CASSHGGAGTDTQYF. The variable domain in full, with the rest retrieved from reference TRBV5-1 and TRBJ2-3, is KAGVTQTPRYLIKTRGQQVTLSCSPISGHRSVSWYQQTPGQGLQFLFEYFSETQRNKGNFPGRFSGRQFSNSRSEMNVSTLELGDSALYLCASSHGGAGTDTQYFGPGTRLTVL.

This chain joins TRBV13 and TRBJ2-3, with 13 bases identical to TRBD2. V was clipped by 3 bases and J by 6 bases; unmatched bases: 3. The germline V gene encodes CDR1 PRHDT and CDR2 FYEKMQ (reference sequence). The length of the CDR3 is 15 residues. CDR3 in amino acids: CASSFGTSGVDTQYF. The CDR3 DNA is TGTGCCAGCAGCTTCGGGACTAGCGGGGTGGATACGCAGTATTTT.

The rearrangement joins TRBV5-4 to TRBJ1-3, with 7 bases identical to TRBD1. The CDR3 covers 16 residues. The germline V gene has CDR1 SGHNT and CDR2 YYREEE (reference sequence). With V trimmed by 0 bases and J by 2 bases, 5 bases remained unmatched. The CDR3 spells CASSLGDRVAGNTIYF. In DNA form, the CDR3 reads TGTGCCAGCAGCTTGGGGGACAGAGTGGCTGGAAACACCATATATTTT.

The CDR3 sequence: CSVEDQGVYGYTF. DNA of the CDR3: TGCAGCGTTGAAGATCAGGGGGTCTATGGCTACACCTTC. The chain carries TRBV29-1 and TRBJ1-2; 7 bases line up with TRBD1. Germline V gene data show CDR1 as SQVTM and CDR2 as ANQGSEA. The CDR3 is 13 residues long. With 0 bases clipped from V and 4 bases from J, the junction kept 2 bases outside the gene matches.

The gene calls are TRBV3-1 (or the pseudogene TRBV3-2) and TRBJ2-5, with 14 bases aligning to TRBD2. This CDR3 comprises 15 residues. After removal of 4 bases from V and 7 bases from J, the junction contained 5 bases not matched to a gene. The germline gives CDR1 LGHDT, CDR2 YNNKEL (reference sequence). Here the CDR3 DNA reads TGTGCCAGCAGCCTTATTGGGACTAGCGGGGGGACCCAGTACTTC. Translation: CASSLIGTSGGTQYF.

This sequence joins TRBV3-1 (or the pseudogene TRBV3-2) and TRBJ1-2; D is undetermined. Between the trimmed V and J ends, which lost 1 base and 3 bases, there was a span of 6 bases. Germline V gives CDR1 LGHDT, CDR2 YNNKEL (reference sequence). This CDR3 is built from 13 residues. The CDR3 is CASSQGAYYGYTF. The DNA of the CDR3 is TGTGCCAGCAGCCAAGGGGCATACTATGGCTACACCTTC.

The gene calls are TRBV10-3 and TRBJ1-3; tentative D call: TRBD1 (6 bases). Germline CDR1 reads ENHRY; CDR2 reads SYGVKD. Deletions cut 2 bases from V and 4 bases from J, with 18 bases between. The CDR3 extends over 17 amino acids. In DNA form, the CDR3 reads TGTGCCATCAGTGAGCCTGGGGGGGCCCTAGGAGGAAACACCATATATTTT. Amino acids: CAISEPGGALGGNTIYF.

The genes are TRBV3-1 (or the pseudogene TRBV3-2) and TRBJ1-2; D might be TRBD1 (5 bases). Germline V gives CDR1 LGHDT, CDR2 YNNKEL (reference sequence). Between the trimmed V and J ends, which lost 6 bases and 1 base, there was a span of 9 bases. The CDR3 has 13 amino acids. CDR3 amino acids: CASRLGVNYGYTF. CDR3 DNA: TGTGCCAGCAGGCTAGGGGTTAACTATGGCTACACCTTC.

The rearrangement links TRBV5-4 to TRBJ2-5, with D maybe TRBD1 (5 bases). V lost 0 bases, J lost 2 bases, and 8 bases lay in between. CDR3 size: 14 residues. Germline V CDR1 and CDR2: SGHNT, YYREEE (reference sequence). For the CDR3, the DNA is TGTGCCAGCAGCTTGGGACAGCCTCAAGAGACCCAGTACTTC. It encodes CASSLGQPQETQYF.

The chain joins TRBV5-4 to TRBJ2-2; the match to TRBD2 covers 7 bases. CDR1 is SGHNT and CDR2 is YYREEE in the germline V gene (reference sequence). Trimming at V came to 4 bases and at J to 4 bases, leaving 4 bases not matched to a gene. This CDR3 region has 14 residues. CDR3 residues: CASSTPSGTGELFF. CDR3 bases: TGTGCCAGCAGCACCCCTAGCGGCACCGGGGAGCTGTTTTTT.